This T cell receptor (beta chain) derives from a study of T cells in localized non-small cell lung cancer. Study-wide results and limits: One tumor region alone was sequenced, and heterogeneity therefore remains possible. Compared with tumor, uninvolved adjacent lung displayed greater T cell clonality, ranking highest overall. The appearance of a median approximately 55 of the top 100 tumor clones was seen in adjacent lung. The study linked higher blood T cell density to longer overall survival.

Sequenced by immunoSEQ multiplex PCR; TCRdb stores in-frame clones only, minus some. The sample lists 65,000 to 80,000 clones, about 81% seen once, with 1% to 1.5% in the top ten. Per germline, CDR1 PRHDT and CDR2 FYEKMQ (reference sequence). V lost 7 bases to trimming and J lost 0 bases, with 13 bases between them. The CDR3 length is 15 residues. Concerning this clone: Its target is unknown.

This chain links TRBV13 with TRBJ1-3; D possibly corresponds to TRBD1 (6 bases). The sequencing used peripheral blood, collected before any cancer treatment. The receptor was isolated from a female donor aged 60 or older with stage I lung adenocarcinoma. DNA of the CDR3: TGTGCCAGCACCGGGGGGCCAGCCTCTGGAAACACCATATATTTT. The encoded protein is CASTGGPASGNTIYF.